This T cell receptor beta chain was recorded in a study of shared clonotypes between healthy human individuals. CDR1 is MDHEN, CDR2 SYDVKM, per germline. The ends were cut back, 1 base at V and 4 bases at J, with 11 bases in the middle. The CDR3 sequence is 14 residues long. Libraries were prepared by immunoSEQ multiplex PCR; TCRdb keeps only in-frame clonotypes and omits some of them. The sample has about 590,000 clones, roughly 95% seen once. Only CD45RO-negative cells positively selected for CCR7 counted as naive CD8 cells, so terminally differentiated effector memory CD45RA+ cells were excluded. The TCR originated in a woman aged 25 to 39 in good health. The chain recombines TRBV28 with TRBJ2-7, with D hard to call. What was sequenced was naive CD8+ T cells sorted from blood. CDR3 region: CASSLSRTVYEQYF. CDR3 DNA: TGTGCCAGCAGTTTATCCCGAACCGTGTACGAGCAGTACTTC.